This is a list of T cell receptor beta chains from one sample in a study of CD8 T cells in ankylosing spondylitis. TCRdb reprocessed the 5' RACE reads via MiXCR and lists one record per CDR3 protein. The repertoire holds about 130,000 distinct CDR3 sequences, with roughly 7.3% as singletons. Source material: blood, either unsorted or a sorted T cell fraction (not recorded which). The receptor source for this set is a male donor with ankylosing spondylitis or in good health (not recorded which). CDR3s include the opening cysteine and the closing phenylalanine or tryptophan. D genes are given only for firm matches. Clone size is given for some rows only: seen once, a few or many times, or a class if the clone is expanded.

j_call clone_size v_call d_call cdr3_nt cdr3_aa
TRBJ1-5 few TRBV12-3/TRBV12-4 TRBD1 TGTGCCAGCAGTAAGACAGGGCCTAATCAGCCCCAGCATTTT CASSKTGPNQPQHF
TRBJ2-1 many TRBV20-1 TRBD2 TGCAGTGCTAGAGACCTAGCGGGAGGATTCTCCTACAATGAGCAGTTCTTC CSARDLAGGFSYNEQFF
TRBJ2-1 few TRBV12-3/TRBV12-4 - TGTGCCAGCACCCCTGGCCTCAGCTCCTACAATGAGCAGTTCTTC CASTPGLSSYNEQFF
TRBJ1-5 many TRBV20-1 - TGCAGTGCCGCCAGCCGGGGGGCGAGCGGCAATCAGCCCCAGCATTTT CSAASRGASGNQPQHF
TRBJ1-5 many TRBV7-9 - TGTGCCAGCAGCTTAGACCGTAGTAAGGAGCCCCAGCATTTT CASSLDRSKEPQHF
TRBJ2-7 many TRBV5-1 - TGCGCCAGCAGCTCCCTGAGTAACCACGAGCAGTACTTC CASSSLSNHEQYF
TRBJ2-3 many TRBV5-6 - TGTGCCAGCAGCTTGCCGACGACAGCTCTCCCCTCTTTT CASSLPTTALPSF
TRBJ1-5 many TRBV20-1 - TGCAGTGCTAGGAGGACAGCAGGGCAGCCCCAGCATTTT CSARRTAGQPQHF
TRBJ1-2 few TRBV21-1 - TGTGCCAGCAGCACAGGGACAGGGGGACCCTCGTTGGGCTACACCTTC CASSTGTGGPSLGYTF
TRBJ1-1 many TRBV12-3/TRBV12-4 - TGTGCCAGCAGTTTTTGGACGGTGAACACTGAAGCTTTCTTT CASSFWTVNTEAFF
TRBJ1-1 many TRBV5-1 - TGCGCCAGCAGCTTGCAACAGGAACCGAACACTGAAGCTTTCTTT CASSLQQEPNTEAFF
TRBJ2-1 many TRBV7-2 - TGTGCCAGCAGCCATTTGCGGGGTCGGAATGAGCAGTTCTTC CASSHLRGRNEQFF
TRBJ2-1 many TRBV5-1 TRBD1 TGCGCCAGCAGGCCAGGGGGAAATGAGCAGTTCTTC CASRPGGNEQFF
TRBJ2-3 many TRBV27 - TGTGCCAGCAGTTTAACGGGCTTCGATACGCAGTATTTT CASSLTGFDTQYF
TRBJ2-7 many TRBV7-2 TRBD2 TGTGCCAGCAGCCGTAGCGGGAGCTCCTACGAGCAGTACTTC CASSRSGSSYEQYF
TRBJ2-7 few TRBV7-2 TRBD2 TGTGCCAGCAGCCCATGGGGACTAGGTACCTACGAGCAGTACTTC CASSPWGLGTYEQYF
TRBJ2-3 many TRBV5-1 - TGCGCCAGCAGCTTGGAGTTGGGCTTTGGGGGCACAGATACGCAGTATTTT CASSLELGFGGTDTQYF
TRBJ2-7 many TRBV5-1 TRBD1 TGCGCCAGCAGCCTCATACAGACAGGGGTGGACGAGCAGTACTTC CASSLIQTGVDEQYF
TRBJ1-6 many TRBV30 TRBD1 TGTGCCTGGACCGGAGGAGCAGGGGGGATCTATAATTCACCCCTCCACTTT CAWTGGAGGIYNSPLHF
TRBJ2-5 many TRBV3-1 - TGTGCCAGCAGCCAATTAAAGGCTCGATCGGAGACCCAGTACTTC CASSQLKARSETQYF
TRBJ2-5 few TRBV15 - TGTGCCACCAGCAGAGGGGTTGAGACCCAGTACTTC CATSRGVETQYF
TRBJ1-2 many TRBV5-1 - TGCGCCAGCACGTTACAGGGATACTATGGCTACACCTTC CASTLQGYYGYTF
TRBJ2-5 many TRBV24-1 - TGTGCCACCCAGGATCGGGAGACCCAGTACTTC CATQDRETQYF
TRBJ1-6 many TRBV28 - TGTGCCAGCAGTTTATTTCTAAGGACAGTAAATAATTCACCCCTCCACTTT CASSLFLRTVNNSPLHF
TRBJ2-7 few TRBV6-5 - TGTGCCAGCAGTTACTCGAGCGGCTCCTACGAGCAGTACTTC CASSYSSGSYEQYF
TRBJ2-1 many TRBV7-6 TRBD2 TGTGCCAGCAGCCTAGGGACTAGCGAGTACAATGAGCAGTTCTTC CASSLGTSEYNEQFF
TRBJ2-1 many TRBV20-1 TRBD2 TGCAGTGCGGCCACGGAGCGGGGGGTCGGCAATGAGCAGTTCTTC CSAATERGVGNEQFF
TRBJ1-1 many TRBV5-1 TRBD1 TGCGCCAGCAGCGGCTCGACAGGGCGAGTCCCTGAAGCTTTCTTT CASSGSTGRVPEAFF
TRBJ2-2 many TRBV4-3 TRBD2 TGCGCCAGCAGCCCCGCGACTAGCGCGAACACCGGGGAGCTGTTTTTT CASSPATSANTGELFF
TRBJ2-1 many TRBV12-3/TRBV12-4 - TGTGCCCCCGGGGCTGGCAGGCAGCAGTTCTTC CAPGAGRQQFF
TRBJ2-7 - TRBV28 - TGTGCCAGCAGCCCCGCGGACCGAAGCTCCTACGAGCAGTACTTC CASSPADRSSYEQYF
TRBJ1-1 many TRBV29-1 TRBD1 TGCAGCGCCCAACGGGACAGGAACACTGAAGCTTTCTTT CSAQRDRNTEAFF
TRBJ1-1 many TRBV5-5 TRBD1 TGTGCCAGCAGCTTGATCCAGGGGGCAACGGTAGCTTTCTTT CASSLIQGATVAFF
TRBJ1-3 many TRBV5-6 TRBD1 TGTGCCAGCAGCCCCACCGGGACAGGGCCTGGAAACACCATATATTTT CASSPTGTGPGNTIYF
TRBJ2-2 many TRBV7-3 - TGTGCCAGCAGCACCGGGGCGAACACCGGGGAGCTGTTTTTT CASSTGANTGELFF
TRBJ1-2 many TRBV30 - TGTGCCTGGAGTCGACAGGCCTCCTATGGCTACACCTTC CAWSRQASYGYTF
TRBJ2-1 - TRBV6-4 TRBD2 TGTGCCAGCAGTGTCTTAGCGGGAGATGTCAATGAGCAGTTCTTC CASSVLAGDVNEQFF
TRBJ1-1 - TRBV6-2/TRBV6-3 TRBD1 TGTGCCAGCAGTTACTATTTTGGGACAGGGACAAAGAACACTGAAGCTTTCTTT CASSYYFGTGTKNTEAFF
TRBJ2-5 many TRBV5-1 - TGCGCCAGCAGTTCGGACAGCCACCAAGAGACCCAGTACTTC CASSSDSHQETQYF
TRBJ2-7 many TRBV5-5 TRBD1 TGTGCCAGCAGTTATTCCGGGACAGGTGCCTACGAGCAGTACTTC CASSYSGTGAYEQYF
TRBJ2-1 many TRBV5-1 - TGCGCCAGCAGCCCGGAGGGAAATGAGCAGTTCTTC CASSPEGNEQFF
TRBJ1-2 - TRBV30 - TGTGCCTGGAGTGTATTCGGGGGCTACACCTTC CAWSVFGGYTF
TRBJ2-3 many TRBV7-3 TRBD2 TGTGCCAGCAGCTCGCCACGAGAGCGGGGGGCCGATCCTAGCACAGATACGCAGTATTTT CASSSPRERGADPSTDTQYF
TRBJ2-1 many TRBV4-3 - TGCGCCAGCAGCCAGGAAGGCGGAGGGACAAGATACAATGAGCAGTTCTTC CASSQEGGGTRYNEQFF
TRBJ2-5 few TRBV30 TRBD2 TGTGCCTGGAGTATCGGACTAGCGGGGAGCAAGACCCAGTACTTC CAWSIGLAGSKTQYF
TRBJ2-2 many TRBV5-1 TRBD2 TGCGCCAGCAGCTTTGGTGCTAGCGGGGGAGTTAAGAACACCGGGGAGCTGTTTTTT CASSFGASGGVKNTGELFF
TRBJ2-3 many TRBV5-6 - TGTGCCAGCAGCTTGACAGGGAAAAGCACAGATACGCAGTATTTT CASSLTGKSTDTQYF
TRBJ1-2 few TRBV12-3/TRBV12-4 TRBD1 TGTGCCAGCAGGGGGACAGCTAACTATGGCTACACCTTC CASRGTANYGYTF
TRBJ2-7 many TRBV5-1 - TGCGCCAGCAGCTACGAGCTCCTCAGCGAGCAGTACTTC CASSYELLSEQYF
TRBJ2-7 - TRBV30 TRBD1 TGTGCCGGTAAAACAGGGGGCGTAAGCTACGAGCAGTACTTC CAGKTGGVSYEQYF
TRBJ1-2 many TRBV5-1 - TGCGCCAGCAGCTTGAACAGCGGCTACACCTTC CASSLNSGYTF
TRBJ1-1 many TRBV5-1 TRBD1 TGCGCCAGCAGCCGGACCCTAAGACAGGGAGGGGTGGCGAACACTGAAGCTTTCTTT CASSRTLRQGGVANTEAFF
TRBJ1-2 many TRBV29-1 - TGCAGCGTTGAATACAGAAACTATGGCTACACCTTC CSVEYRNYGYTF
TRBJ2-3 many TRBV20-1 TRBD2 TGCAGTGCCAAAGGGACTAGCGGGAGTACAGATACGCAGTATTTT CSAKGTSGSTDTQYF
TRBJ1-6 many TRBV7-9 - TGTGCCAGCAGCTTCGTTAATTCACCCCTCCACTTT CASSFVNSPLHF